This record concerns one T cell receptor beta chain sequence. Its antigen is currently unknown. The CDR3 has 14 residues. Per the germline V gene, CDR1 is MDHEN and CDR2 is SYDVKM. Trimming pared 4 bases from V and 2 bases from J, leaving 12 bases between. Only in-frame clones appear in the TCRdb table, and some are missing; sequencing was by immunoSEQ multiplex PCR. The table includes 200,000 to 300,000 clones, approximately 93% detected once. This sample stems from a study of T cell responses to AZD1222 COVID-19 vaccine. The study, taken as a whole, reports: Seropositive status at baseline applied to only 5 or 6 AZD1222 recipients. Breadth and depth of Spike-specific TCRs rose after two AZD1222 doses. Reportedly, nearly half of unique spike TCRs recognized epitopes outside B.1.351/B.1.1.7 mutations. Sampling captured repertoires only after the peak T cell response.

The sequences come from peripheral blood, collected on day 0 of AZD1222 vaccination. This clonotype was sampled from an adult in good health. This chain links TRBV28 with TRBJ2-7; D possibly corresponds to TRBD2 (6 bases). The CDR3, as DNA: TGTGCCAGCAGTTGGTCTAGCGAGCCCTACGAGCAGTACTTC. This translates into CASSWSSEPYEQYF.